Reported below is one T cell receptor beta chain. Regarding time point: pre-treatment sample, taken before nivolumab and TIL therapy. V shed 6 bases and J shed 3 bases, with 12 bases lying between them. This CDR3 spans 14 amino acids. CDR1 and CDR2 from the germline V gene are SGHVS and FQNEAQ. The data were obtained in a study of TIL therapy for anti-PD-1-resistant metastatic lung cancer. The libraries were made with immunoSEQ v3. The protocol was immunoSEQ multiplex PCR, while the TCRdb copy is restricted to in-frame clones and leaves out a portion. Of about 55,000 clones listed, roughly four fifths are singletons.

The specimen comprised blood, sampled at baseline. The chain has TRBV7-8 and TRBJ1-5; a weak D match, TRBD1 (5 bases). This sequence originates from a person aged 25-79 years with non-small cell lung cancer. The CDR3 loop reads CASSLLGPNQPQHF. CDR3 bases: TGTGCCAGCAGTCTCTTGGGACCCAATCAGCCCCAGCATTTT.